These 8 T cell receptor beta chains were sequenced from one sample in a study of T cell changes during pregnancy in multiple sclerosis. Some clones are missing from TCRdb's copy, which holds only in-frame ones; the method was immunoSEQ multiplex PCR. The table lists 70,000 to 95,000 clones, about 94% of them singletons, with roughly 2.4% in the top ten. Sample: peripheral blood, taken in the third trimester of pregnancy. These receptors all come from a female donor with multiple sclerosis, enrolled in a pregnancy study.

The CDR3 DNA sequence: TGTGCCACCAGCAGAGTAACAGATACGCAGTATTTT. Encoded protein: CATSRVTDTQYF. The chain links TRBV15 to TRBJ2-3; D remains unclear. Germline values: CDR1 LNHNV, CDR2 YYDKDF (reference sequence). The germline V and J ends were trimmed by 1 base and 3 bases, with 2 bases remaining between them. This CDR3 is built from 12 residues.

The CDR3 DNA sequence: TGTGCCAGCAGCTTAGCACAGGGCCCCTACAATGAGCAGTTCTTC. Its protein product is CASSLAQGPYNEQFF. V usage is TRBV11-2 and J usage is TRBJ2-1; possible D gene TRBD1, 6 bases. Trimming shortened V by 1 base and J by 2 bases, and 9 bases separated the two germline ends. The germline CDR1 and CDR2 sequences are SGHAT and FQNNGV. The CDR3 has 15 residues.

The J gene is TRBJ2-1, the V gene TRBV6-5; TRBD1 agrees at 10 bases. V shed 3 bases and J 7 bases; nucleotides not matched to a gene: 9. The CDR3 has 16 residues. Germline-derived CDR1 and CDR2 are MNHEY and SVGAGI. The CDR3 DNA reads TGTGCCAGCAGTTATTCCGGGACAGGGGCATTTAATGAGCAGTTCTTC. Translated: CASSYSGTGAFNEQFF.

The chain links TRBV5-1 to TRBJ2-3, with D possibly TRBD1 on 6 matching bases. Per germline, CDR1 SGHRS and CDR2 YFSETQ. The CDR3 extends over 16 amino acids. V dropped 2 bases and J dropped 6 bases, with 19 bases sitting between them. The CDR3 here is CASSFLGTGIRDTQYF. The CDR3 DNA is TGCGCCAGCAGCTTCCTGGGAACAGGGATAAGGGATACGCAGTATTTT.

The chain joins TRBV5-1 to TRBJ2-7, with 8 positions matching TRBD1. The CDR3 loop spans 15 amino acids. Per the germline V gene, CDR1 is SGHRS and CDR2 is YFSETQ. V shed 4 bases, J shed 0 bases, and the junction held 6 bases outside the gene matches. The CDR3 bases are TGCGCCAGCAGCCTGTCGGGACAGGACTCCTACGAGCAGTACTTC. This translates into CASSLSGQDSYEQYF.

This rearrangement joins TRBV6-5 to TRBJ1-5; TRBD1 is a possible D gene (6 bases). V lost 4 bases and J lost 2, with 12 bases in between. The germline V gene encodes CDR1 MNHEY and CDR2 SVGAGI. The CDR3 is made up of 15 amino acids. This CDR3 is CASSLGHQGNQPQHF. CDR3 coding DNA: TGTGCCAGCAGTTTGGGACATCAGGGCAATCAGCCCCAGCATTTT.

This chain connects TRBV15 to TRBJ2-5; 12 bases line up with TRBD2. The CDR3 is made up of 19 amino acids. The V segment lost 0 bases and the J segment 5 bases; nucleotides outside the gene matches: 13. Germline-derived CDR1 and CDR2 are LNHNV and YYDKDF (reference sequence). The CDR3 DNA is TGTGCCACCAGCAGAGAGGGGGTTGGACTAGCGGGGTCGAGGGAGACCCAGTACTTC. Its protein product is CATSREGVGLAGSRETQYF.

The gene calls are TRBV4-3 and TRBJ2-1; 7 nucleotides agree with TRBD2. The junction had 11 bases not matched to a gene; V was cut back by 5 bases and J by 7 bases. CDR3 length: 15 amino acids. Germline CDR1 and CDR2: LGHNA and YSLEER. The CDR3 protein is CASSAAGLENNEQFF. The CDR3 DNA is TGCGCCAGCAGCGCAGCAGGACTAGAAAATAATGAGCAGTTCTTC.